Below, 14 T cell receptor beta chains from the same sample are listed, as sequenced in a study of blood T cell repertoires in COVID-19. Repertoires were generated with immunoSEQ multiplex PCR, while TCRdb's copy carries only in-frame clones and drops some. This sample has around 78,000 clones, with over 70% found just once. The sample was peripheral blood. The receptors were sampled from a human donor in a cohort sampled during active COVID-19.

With regard to this clone: The sample contains more than one DNA sequence encoding this CDR3. The genes are TRBV5-1 and TRBJ1-1; D call uncertain. V lost 0 bases and J 1 base, leaving 10 bases between the germline ends. There are 15 residues in the CDR3. Germline V gene sequence: CDR1 SGHRS, CDR2 YFSETQ. CDR3: CASSLAAGSNTEAFF. The CDR3 bases are TGCGCCAGCAGCTTGGCCGCGGGCTCGAACACTGAAGCTTTCTTT.

Here the CDR3 reads CASSAGQATANYGYTF. DNA of the CDR3: TGCGCCAGCAGCGCCGGACAGGCCACAGCTAACTATGGCTACACCTTC. The rearrangement joins TRBV5-1 to TRBJ1-2, with TRBD1 matching 7 bases. V lost 4 bases to trimming and J lost 0 bases; unmatched junction nucleotides: 9. Germline CDR1 SGHRS, CDR2 YFSETQ. The CDR3 extends over 16 amino acids.

The CDR3 bases are TGTGCCAGCAGTTCCCAGGGGGACACTGAAGCTTTCTTT. Its protein product is CASSSQGDTEAFF. The chain has TRBV12-3 or TRBV12-4 and TRBJ1-1, with 7 bases identical to TRBD1. V lost 4 bases to trimming and J lost 3 bases; unmatched junction nucleotides: 2. The CDR3 is 13 residues long.

The chain joins TRBV11-3 to TRBJ1-1; tentative D call: TRBD1 (5 bases). The CDR3 has 13 residues. Germline values: CDR1 SGHNT, CDR2 YENEEA. Trimming took off 5 bases at V and 0 bases at J, with 7 bases between the two ends. The CDR3 reads CASSRQLNTEAFF. CDR3 coding DNA: TGTGCCAGCAGCCGACAGTTGAACACTGAAGCTTTCTTT.

In this sample, this clone turned up once. The CDR3 nucleotides read TGTGCCAGCAGCCAAAGGACTGAGCGGGGTACGCAGTATTTT. Translated: CASSQRTERGTQYF. The rearrangement joins TRBV6-5 to TRBJ2-3; 7 bases fit TRBD2. V was pared by 6 bases and J by 8 bases, with 11 bases of the junction left unmatched. The CDR3 has 14 residues. Germline assignment: CDR1 MNHEY and CDR2 SVGAGI.

The chain links TRBV10-1 to TRBJ1-2; TRBD1 aligns across 7 bases. V lost 3 bases to trimming and J lost 8 bases; unmatched junction nucleotides: 6. The germline V gene encodes CDR1 WNHNN and CDR2 SYGVQD (reference sequence). The length of the CDR3 is 13 residues. The CDR3 DNA is TGCGCCAGCAGTGACCGACAGGGTTACGGCTACACCTTC. Protein product: CASSDRQGYGYTF.

This clone has only a few counts. The chain carries TRBV5-6 and TRBJ2-6; D gene uncertain. Between the trimmed V and J ends, which lost 3 bases and 2 bases, there was a span of 15 bases. This CDR3 region has 17 residues. From germline, CDR1 is SGHDT and CDR2 YYEEEE. In nucleotides, the CDR3 is TGTGCCAGCAGCTCGTCGCCAGTTCCCCCTGGGGCCAACGTCCTGACTTTC. Its translation: CASSSSPVPPGANVLTF.

The rearrangement joins TRBV25-1 to TRBJ2-5; D may be TRBD1 (5 bases). The germline gives CDR1 MGHDK, CDR2 SYGVNS. Trimming took off 3 bases at V and 5 bases at J, with 13 bases between the two ends. The CDR3 extends over 14 amino acids. CDR3 DNA sequence: TGTGCCAGCAGTGAGCAAGGGGCTGGGGAGACCCAGTACTTC. This codes for CASSEQGAGETQYF.

The chain links TRBV27 to TRBJ2-1; perhaps TRBD2 as D (7 bases). The CDR3 covers 14 residues. CDR1 and CDR2 (germline): MNHEY, SMNVEV (reference sequence). Trimming removed 2 bases at V and 10 bases at J, with 15 bases between. The CDR3 sequence: CASSLNGGGGEQFF. The DNA of the CDR3 is TGTGCCAGCAGTTTAAATGGAGGGGGAGGGGAGCAGTTCTTC.

The rearrangement links TRBV6-2 or TRBV6-3 to TRBJ2-3; D may be TRBD2 (7 bases). This CDR3 spans 18 amino acids. V lost 6 bases and J lost 2, with 24 bases in between. Germline loops: CDR1 MNHEY, CDR2 SVGEGT. CDR3 DNA: TGTGCCAGCAGCCACAGGGTCCAGGTTACTAGCGCCACAGATACGCAGTATTTT. Protein sequence: CASSHRVQVTSATDTQYF.

This chain connects TRBV28 to TRBJ2-7; TRBD1 matches at 10 bases. V lost 6 bases and J lost 2; bases outside the gene matches: 7. The CDR3 extends over 15 amino acids. Germline V gene lookup returns CDR1 MDHEN and CDR2 SYDVKM. In nucleotides, the CDR3 is TGTGCCAGCAGCGAGCCTGGACAGGGGGCCTACGAGCAGTACTTC. Amino acids: CASSEPGQGAYEQYF. The full variable domain, completed using reference TRBV28 and TRBJ2-7, is DVKVTQSSRYLVKRTGEKVFLECVQDMDHENMFWYRQDPGLGLRLIYFSYDVKMKEKGDIPEGYSVSREKKERFSLILESASTNQTSMYLCASSEPGQGAYEQYFGPGTRLTVT.

The chain joins TRBV30 to TRBJ1-1; possibly TRBD1 for D (6 bases). Trimming pared 2 bases from V and 5 bases from J, leaving 15 bases between. The CDR3 has 14 residues. Looked up from germline, CDR1 is GTSNPN and CDR2 is SVGIG (reference sequence). This chain's CDR3 is CAWSPRGGGTEAFF. The CDR3 DNA is TGTGCCTGGAGTCCCCGAGGGGGAGGGACTGAAGCTTTCTTT.

The chain recombines TRBV20-1 with TRBJ1-2; 7 positions match TRBD1. CDR1 and CDR2 (germline): DFQATT, SNEGSKA (reference sequence). The CDR3 runs to 13 residues. J lost 4 bases, V lost 3 bases, and 5 bases had no gene match. Written as DNA, the CDR3 is TGCAGTGCTAGTAGGACAGGAATCTATGGCTACACCTTC. This gives the protein CSASRTGIYGYTF.

CDR3 DNA: TGTGCCAGCAGCCTGGGACAGGGGGGGACTGAAGCTTTCTTT. Its protein is CASSLGQGGTEAFF. This chain uses TRBV2 with TRBJ1-1; 11 bases fit TRBD1. The V gene end was trimmed by 6 bases and the J gene end by 5 bases; junction bases not matched to a gene: 5. The CDR3 sequence is 14 residues long. CDR1 and CDR2 (germline): SNHLY, FYNNEI.